The rows below give T cell receptor beta chains drawn from one sample of a study of response to subunit inactivated influenza vaccine. TCRdb fed the RT-PCR reads into MiXCR, producing one record per CDR3 protein. Here the sample spans around 530,000 distinct CDR3 sequences, 10% to 15% being singletons. The input for sequencing was PBMCs from blood, taken on the day of vaccination. The receptor set was obtained from a middle-aged man who received an inactivated influenza vaccine. Each CDR3 is given with its conserved first and last residue. The order of the fields is CDR3 length, V gene, D gene, J gene, clone size, CDR3 protein, CDR3 DNA. D genes are given only for firm matches. Size is omitted from some rows. Given values are once, few, many or a class for expanded clones.

CDR3 length: 16
V gene: TRBV7-2
D gene: TRBD2
J gene: TRBJ2-2
clone size: .
CDR3 protein: CASSKRLAGGMGELFF
CDR3 DNA: TGTGCCAGCAGCAAGAGACTAGCGGGAGGGATGGGGGAGCTGTTTTTT

CDR3 length: 16
V gene: TRBV11-2
D gene: .
J gene: TRBJ2-5
clone size: .
CDR3 protein: CASSLRPLIQGETQYF
CDR3 DNA: TGTGCCAGCAGCTTAAGGCCACTAATCCAGGGGGAGACCCAGTACTTC

CDR3 length: 12
V gene: TRBV6-2/TRBV6-3
D gene: .
J gene: TRBJ2-2
clone size: .
CDR3 protein: CASRLVTGELFF
CDR3 DNA: TGTGCCAGCAGACTAGTTACCGGGGAGCTGTTTTTT

CDR3 length: 15
V gene: TRBV4-3
D gene: .
J gene: TRBJ2-2
clone size: few
CDR3 protein: CASSQDRQGTGELFF
CDR3 DNA: TGCGCCAGCAGCCAAGATCGGCAGGGCACCGGGGAGCTGTTTTTT

CDR3 length: 16
V gene: TRBV5-1
D gene: TRBD1
J gene: TRBJ1-4
clone size: few
CDR3 protein: CASRLFGTEVNEKLFF
CDR3 DNA: TGCGCCAGCAGGCTTTTTGGGACAGAAGTTAATGAAAAACTGTTTTTT

CDR3 length: 16
V gene: TRBV18
D gene: TRBD2
J gene: TRBJ2-3
clone size: few
CDR3 protein: CASSPKTSGRLDTQYF
CDR3 DNA: TGTGCCAGCTCACCAAAGACTAGCGGGAGATTAGATACGCAGTATTTT

CDR3 length: 15
V gene: TRBV6-2/TRBV6-3
D gene: .
J gene: TRBJ2-7
clone size: many
CDR3 protein: CASGPLGTTSYEQYF
CDR3 DNA: TGTGCCAGCGGGCCTCTGGGGACAACATCCTACGAGCAGTACTTC

CDR3 length: 13
V gene: TRBV20-1
D gene: .
J gene: TRBJ1-2
clone size: few
CDR3 protein: CSALQGRIYGYTF
CDR3 DNA: TGCAGTGCGCTACAGGGAAGGATCTATGGCTACACCTTC

CDR3 length: 14
V gene: TRBV7-2
D gene: .
J gene: TRBJ2-7
clone size: .
CDR3 protein: CASSSRNRVYEQYF
CDR3 DNA: TGTGCCAGCAGCTCTCGAAACAGGGTCTACGAGCAGTACTTC

CDR3 length: 14
V gene: TRBV10-3
D gene: .
J gene: TRBJ2-5
clone size: .
CDR3 protein: CAISESRAQETQYF
CDR3 DNA: TGTGCCATCAGTGAGTCCCGGGCCCAAGAGACCCAGTACTTC

CDR3 length: 14
V gene: TRBV19
D gene: TRBD1
J gene: TRBJ2-5
clone size: few
CDR3 protein: CASNAGGTAETQYF
CDR3 DNA: TGTGCCAGTAACGCAGGGGGCACGGCTGAGACCCAGTACTTC

CDR3 length: 14
V gene: TRBV12-3/TRBV12-4
D gene: .
J gene: TRBJ1-1
clone size: .
CDR3 protein: CASSPTVLNTEAFF
CDR3 DNA: TGTGCCAGCAGTCCGACAGTTTTGAACACTGAAGCTTTCTTT